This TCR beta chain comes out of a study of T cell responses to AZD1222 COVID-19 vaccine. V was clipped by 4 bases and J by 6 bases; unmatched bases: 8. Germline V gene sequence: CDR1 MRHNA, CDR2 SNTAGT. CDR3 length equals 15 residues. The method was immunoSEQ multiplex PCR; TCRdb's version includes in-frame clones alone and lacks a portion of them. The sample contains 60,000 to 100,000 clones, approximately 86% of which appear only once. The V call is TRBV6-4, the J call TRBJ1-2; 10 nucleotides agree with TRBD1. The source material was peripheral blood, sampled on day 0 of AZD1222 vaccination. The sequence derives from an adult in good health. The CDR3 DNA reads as TGTGCCAGCAGTGCCGATCCAGGGACAGGGGATGGCTACACCTTC. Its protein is CASSADPGTGDGYTF.